The rows below give T cell receptor beta chains drawn from one sample of a study of PD-L1 blockade in urothelial cancer. TCRdb's copy holds only in-frame clones and misses some; the assay was immunoSEQ multiplex PCR. The sample lists under 40,000 clones; around 82% were seen once. The sequenced sample was PBMCs, obtained around atezolizumab (anti-PD-L1) treatment. These receptors originate from a man aged 60 to 75 with urothelial cancer. Both conserved end residues are part of each CDR3. The order of the fields is V gene, clone size, J gene, D gene, CDR3 length, CDR3 DNA, CDR3 protein. A D gene is named only where the DNA matches it firmly. Clone size is given for some rows only: seen once, a few or many times, or a class if the clone is expanded.

v_gene: TRBV5-1; abundance: -; j_gene: TRBJ1-4; d_gene: TRBD1; len: 15; CDR3nt: TGCGCCAGCACTAGGACAGGGGGTGAAAATGAAAAACTGTTTTTT; CDR3aa: CASTRTGGENEKLFF
v_gene: TRBV5-4; abundance: -; j_gene: TRBJ1-1; d_gene: -; len: 14; CDR3nt: TGTGCCAGCAGCCTCGGACGGGAGAACACTGAAGCTTTCTTT; CDR3aa: CASSLGRENTEAFF
v_gene: TRBV5-1; abundance: -; j_gene: TRBJ2-5; d_gene: TRBD2; len: 14; CDR3nt: TGCGCCAGCAGTTTGGGACTAGCGTCAGGGACCCAGTACTTC; CDR3aa: CASSLGLASGTQYF
v_gene: TRBV6-5; abundance: -; j_gene: TRBJ1-1; d_gene: -; len: 14; CDR3nt: TGTGCCAGCAGATGGAGGGTGAGGAACACTGAAGCTTTCTTT; CDR3aa: CASRWRVRNTEAFF
v_gene: TRBV6-1; abundance: -; j_gene: TRBJ2-5; d_gene: TRBD1; len: 15; CDR3nt: TGTGCCAGCAGTGGTACCGGGACAGCACAAGAGACCCAGTACTTC; CDR3aa: CASSGTGTAQETQYF
v_gene: TRBV28; abundance: few; j_gene: TRBJ1-1; d_gene: -; len: 13; CDR3nt: -; CDR3aa: CASSFLADTEAFF
v_gene: TRBV5-1; abundance: -; j_gene: TRBJ2-2; d_gene: -; len: 13; CDR3nt: TGCGCCAGCAGCTTCGGGGTAGGAGGGGAGCTGTTTTTT; CDR3aa: CASSFGVGGELFF
v_gene: TRBV5-1; abundance: -; j_gene: TRBJ2-1; d_gene: TRBD2; len: 15; CDR3nt: TGCGCCAGCAGCTTGGTAGCTAGCGGGGATAATGAGCAGTTCTTC; CDR3aa: CASSLVASGDNEQFF
v_gene: TRBV5-6; abundance: -; j_gene: TRBJ2-5; d_gene: -; len: 15; CDR3nt: TGTGCCAGCAGCTTGAATCGTCTAGCGCCAGAGACCCAGTACTTC; CDR3aa: CASSLNRLAPETQYF
v_gene: TRBV6-5; abundance: few; j_gene: TRBJ1-1; d_gene: TRBD1; len: 13; CDR3nt: TGTGCCAGCAGGTCACAGGGGCCCGGTGAAGCTTTCTTT; CDR3aa: CASRSQGPGEAFF
v_gene: TRBV19; abundance: -; j_gene: TRBJ1-1; d_gene: TRBD1; len: 14; CDR3nt: TGTGCCAGTAGTAACAGGGGGGAGAACACTGAAGCTTTCTTT; CDR3aa: CASSNRGENTEAFF
v_gene: TRBV5-6; abundance: -; j_gene: TRBJ2-5; d_gene: -; len: 13; CDR3nt: TGTGCCAGCAGCCTCTGGGGGCTGGAGACCCAGTACTTC; CDR3aa: CASSLWGLETQYF
v_gene: TRBV30; abundance: -; j_gene: TRBJ2-3; d_gene: TRBD2; len: 15; CDR3nt: TGTGCCTGGAGTGAGAATAGCGGGGGAGGAGATACGCAGTATTTT; CDR3aa: CAWSENSGGGDTQYF
v_gene: TRBV4-2; abundance: -; j_gene: TRBJ2-5; d_gene: -; len: 14; CDR3nt: TGTGCCAGCAGCCAAGAAGGGGTGGGGGAGACCCAGTACTTC; CDR3aa: CASSQEGVGETQYF
v_gene: TRBV30; abundance: once; j_gene: TRBJ2-3; d_gene: TRBD2; len: 12; CDR3nt: TGTGCCTGGAGCCGGGAGGGAGATACGCAGTATTTT; CDR3aa: CAWSREGDTQYF
v_gene: TRBV15; abundance: -; j_gene: TRBJ1-1; d_gene: TRBD1; len: 15; CDR3nt: TGTGCCACCAGCAGGGACGGACAGGGTAATATTGAAGCTTTCTTT; CDR3aa: CATSRDGQGNIEAFF
v_gene: TRBV30; abundance: -; j_gene: TRBJ1-5; d_gene: -; len: 12; CDR3nt: TGTGCCTGGAGTGGGGGGGGGCAGCCCCAGCATTTT; CDR3aa: CAWSGGGQPQHF
v_gene: TRBV2; abundance: -; j_gene: TRBJ1-3; d_gene: -; len: 13; CDR3nt: TGTGCCAGCAGACTGATTCCGGGAAACACCATATATTTT; CDR3aa: CASRLIPGNTIYF
v_gene: TRBV2; abundance: -; j_gene: TRBJ2-7; d_gene: -; len: 12; CDR3nt: TGTGCCAGCAGTTTCCAAACCTACGAGCAGTACTTC; CDR3aa: CASSFQTYEQYF
v_gene: TRBV11-2; abundance: -; j_gene: TRBJ2-1; d_gene: TRBD2; len: 16; CDR3nt: TGTGCCAGCAGAAACCCCGGGACTAGCATTTTGGGTGAGCAGTTCTTC; CDR3aa: CASRNPGTSILGEQFF
v_gene: TRBV6-1; abundance: -; j_gene: TRBJ1-5; d_gene: -; len: 16; CDR3nt: TGTGCCAGCAGTGGAAAACAGGAGAGCTTCAATCAGCCCCAGCATTTT; CDR3aa: CASSGKQESFNQPQHF
v_gene: TRBV5-1; abundance: -; j_gene: TRBJ2-7; d_gene: TRBD2; len: 14; CDR3nt: TGCGCCAGCAGCTTCGGACTAGTGGAGCCCCAGCAGTACTTC; CDR3aa: CASSFGLVEPQQYF
v_gene: TRBV27; abundance: -; j_gene: TRBJ1-5; d_gene: -; len: 14; CDR3nt: TGTGCCAGCAGTTCTACCGTGGTTGCTCGGCCCCAGCATTTT; CDR3aa: CASSSTVVARPQHF
v_gene: TRBV5-1; abundance: -; j_gene: TRBJ2-3; d_gene: TRBD2; len: 17; CDR3nt: TGCGCCAGCAAAAGGGCTGGTTTTGGCGGGACTAAAGATACGCAGTATTTT; CDR3aa: CASKRAGFGGTKDTQYF
v_gene: TRBV7-9; abundance: -; j_gene: TRBJ2-1; d_gene: TRBD1; len: 15; CDR3nt: TGTGCCAGCAGCTTGGAAGGACAGGGGAGTGATGAGCAGTTCTTC; CDR3aa: CASSLEGQGSDEQFF
v_gene: TRBV6-5; abundance: -; j_gene: TRBJ2-3; d_gene: TRBD2; len: 16; CDR3nt: TGTGCCAGCAGTTACTCGGGCGGGGGAGGCACAGATACGCAGTATTTT; CDR3aa: CASSYSGGGGTDTQYF
v_gene: TRBV4-2; abundance: few; j_gene: TRBJ1-6; d_gene: -; len: 18; CDR3nt: TGTGCCAGCAGCCAAGATTTGGGGGGGCGGCCATCTAATTCACCCCTCCACTTT; CDR3aa: CASSQDLGGRPSNSPLHF
v_gene: TRBV27; abundance: few; j_gene: TRBJ2-7; d_gene: -; len: 15; CDR3nt: TGTGCCAGCAGTTTACAGGGACAATTGGGGTACGAGCAGTACTTC; CDR3aa: CASSLQGQLGYEQYF
v_gene: TRBV10-3; abundance: -; j_gene: TRBJ2-1; d_gene: TRBD1; len: 14; CDR3nt: TGTGCCATTGGGGACAGCCAGACCAACAATGAGCAGTTCTTC; CDR3aa: CAIGDSQTNNEQFF
v_gene: TRBV28; abundance: -; j_gene: TRBJ2-2; d_gene: TRBD2; len: 16; CDR3nt: TGTGCCAGCAGTTTATTAGGCGGGGGGGCCTACGGGGAGCTGTTTTTT; CDR3aa: CASSLLGGGAYGELFF
v_gene: TRBV6-6; abundance: once; j_gene: TRBJ2-7; d_gene: -; len: 16; CDR3nt: TGTGCCAGCGAGCAAGGAAGGACAGCCACTTCCTACGAGCAGTACTTC; CDR3aa: CASEQGRTATSYEQYF
v_gene: TRBV5-1; abundance: -; j_gene: TRBJ2-4; d_gene: TRBD1; len: 17; CDR3nt: TGCGCCAGCAGCTTGGGGGGAGGACAGGGGGCGCAGGGCATTCAGTACTTC; CDR3aa: CASSLGGGQGAQGIQYF
v_gene: TRBV2; abundance: -; j_gene: TRBJ1-1; d_gene: -; len: 12; CDR3nt: TGTGCCAGCAGTGCCCGCACAGGGGAAGCTTTCTTT; CDR3aa: CASSARTGEAFF
v_gene: TRBV10-3; abundance: -; j_gene: TRBJ1-2; d_gene: TRBD1; len: 14; CDR3nt: TGTGCCATCAGTGAGGGACAGGGGGCTGGTGGCTACACCTTC; CDR3aa: CAISEGQGAGGYTF
v_gene: TRBV2; abundance: -; j_gene: TRBJ2-2; d_gene: TRBD1; len: 14; CDR3nt: TGTGCCAGCATTGACAGGGAGAACACCGGGGAGCTGTTTTTT; CDR3aa: CASIDRENTGELFF
v_gene: TRBV30; abundance: -; j_gene: TRBJ2-3; d_gene: TRBD2; len: 14; CDR3nt: TGTGCCTGCCAATGGGGGGGTTTGACAGATACGCAGTATTTT; CDR3aa: CACQWGGLTDTQYF
v_gene: TRBV2; abundance: -; j_gene: TRBJ2-1; d_gene: TRBD2; len: 15; CDR3nt: TGTGCCAGCAGTTCAGCGGGGGGGTCCTACAATGAGCAGTTCTTC; CDR3aa: CASSSAGGSYNEQFF
v_gene: TRBV5-4; abundance: few; j_gene: TRBJ1-2; d_gene: -; len: 14; CDR3nt: TGTGCCAGCAGCCCGGGTAATAGCAACTATGGCTACACCTTC; CDR3aa: CASSPGNSNYGYTF
v_gene: TRBV19; abundance: -; j_gene: TRBJ2-5; d_gene: TRBD2; len: 14; CDR3nt: TGTGCCAGTAGCACCGGGGGGGCAGGAGAGACCCAGTACTTC; CDR3aa: CASSTGGAGETQYF
v_gene: TRBV5-5; abundance: -; j_gene: TRBJ2-7; d_gene: TRBD1; len: 13; CDR3nt: TGTGCCAGCAGCTTAGGCTACTCGGACAGGTGGTACTTC; CDR3aa: CASSLGYSDRWYF
v_gene: TRBV28; abundance: -; j_gene: TRBJ2-6; d_gene: -; len: 16; CDR3nt: TGTGCCAGCAGTTCCAGGGGAATATGGGGGGCCAACGTCCTGACTTTC; CDR3aa: CASSSRGIWGANVLTF
v_gene: TRBV6-6; abundance: -; j_gene: TRBJ1-1; d_gene: -; len: 15; CDR3nt: TGTGCCAGCAGTTACTCAGCAAACCCCCGCTCTGAAGCTTTCTTT; CDR3aa: CASSYSANPRSEAFF
v_gene: TRBV19; abundance: -; j_gene: TRBJ1-2; d_gene: TRBD1; len: 17; CDR3nt: TGTGCCAGTAGTACCCGTGGGACAGCTAAGGGAGAGAATGGCTACACCTTC; CDR3aa: CASSTRGTAKGENGYTF